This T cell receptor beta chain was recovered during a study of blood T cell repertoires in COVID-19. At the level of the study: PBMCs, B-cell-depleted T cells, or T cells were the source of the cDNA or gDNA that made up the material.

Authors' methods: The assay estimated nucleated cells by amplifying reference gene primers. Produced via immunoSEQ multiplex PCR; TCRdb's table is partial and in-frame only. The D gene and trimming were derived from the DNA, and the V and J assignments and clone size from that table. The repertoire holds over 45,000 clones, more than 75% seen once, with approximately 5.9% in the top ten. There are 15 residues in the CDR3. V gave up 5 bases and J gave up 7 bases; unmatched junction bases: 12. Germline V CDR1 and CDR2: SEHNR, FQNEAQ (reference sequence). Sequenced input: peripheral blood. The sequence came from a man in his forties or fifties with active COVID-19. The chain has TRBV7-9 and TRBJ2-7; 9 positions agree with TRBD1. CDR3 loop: CASSTSGTGYFEQYF. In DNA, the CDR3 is TGTGCCAGCAGCACCTCCGGGACAGGGTATTTTGAGCAGTACTTC.